A single sample is the source of the 29 T cell receptor beta chains below, sequenced in a study of spatial heterogeneity in lung cancer. Sample time point: sample taken at primary tumor resection. Whole RNA was taken from tumor, nontumor lung or frozen PBMC; it was then sequenced unsorted. TCRdb re-derived calls from the 5' RACE reads in MiXCR, one entry per CDR3 protein. The sample lists almost 75,000 distinct CDR3 sequences; roughly 13% were seen once. The sample in question was PBMCs, obtained at surgery. The receptor set was obtained from a male donor with early-stage non-small cell lung cancer.

This clonotype was seen at least ten times. The rearrangement joins TRBV28 to TRBJ2-7; 7 positions agree with TRBD2. CDR1 and CDR2 (germline): MDHEN, SYDVKM. The length of the CDR3 is 14 residues. The junction had 8 bases not matched to a gene; V was cut back by 6 bases and J by 3 bases. Here the CDR3 reads CASRLAGTLYEQYF. DNA for the CDR3: TGTGCCAGCAGGTTAGCGGGTACTCTCTACGAGCAGTACTTC.

This clonotype was detected many times. The V call is TRBV6-1, the J call TRBJ1-1; no clear D gene. This CDR3 region has 11 residues. Trimming pared 3 bases from V and 11 bases from J, leaving 10 bases between. The germline CDR1 and CDR2 sequences are MNHNS and SASEGT. The CDR3 spells CASSEEGRAFF. DNA of the CDR3: TGTGCCAGCAGTGAGGAAGGGAGGGCTTTCTTT.

In this sample, this clonotype turned up a few times. The rearrangement links TRBV4-2 to TRBJ1-6; unclear D gene. Trimming cost V 3 bases and J 6 bases, with 15 bases left between them. The CDR3 spans 16 residues. CDR1 is LGHNA, CDR2 YNFKEQ, per germline. The CDR3 spells CASSHNSLGRNSPLHF. Here the CDR3 DNA reads TGTGCCAGCAGCCATAACTCCCTGGGTCGTAATTCACCCCTCCACTTT.

This clonotype came up many times. The rearrangement joins TRBV2 to TRBJ2-7, with 8 bases lining up with TRBD2. The germline V gene has CDR1 SNHLY and CDR2 FYNNEI. There are 15 residues in the CDR3. Trimming at V came to 5 bases and at J to 6 bases, leaving 12 bases not matched to a gene. The CDR3 sequence is CASSSGGTSLSEQYF. The CDR3 DNA reads TGTGCCAGCAGTAGCGGCGGGACTAGTTTATCCGAGCAGTACTTC.

The sample holds a few counts of this clonotype. The chain joins TRBV14 to TRBJ1-2, with D perhaps matching TRBD1 (5 bases). CDR1 and CDR2 (germline): SGHDN, FVKESK. V was clipped by 4 bases and J by 8 bases, with 26 bases between them. The CDR3 contains 17 residues. The CDR3 here is CASSRWADGTAPRGYTF. CDR3 bases: TGTGCCAGCAGCCGATGGGCCGATGGGACGGCGCCGAGAGGCTACACCTTC.

The chain is built from TRBV5-1 and TRBJ2-1, with 7 bases lining up with TRBD2. Germline lookup yields CDR1 SGHRS and CDR2 YFSETQ. This CDR3 has 14 amino acids. V gave up 7 bases and J gave up 0 bases; unmatched junction bases: 4. CDR3 in amino acids: CASGGEGSYNEQFF. The CDR3 DNA follows: TGCGCCAGCGGTGGGGAGGGCTCCTACAATGAGCAGTTCTTC.

The chain recombines TRBV7-2 with TRBJ2-2; 9 bases are a match to TRBD1. V shed 6 bases, J shed 4 bases, and the junction held 6 bases outside the gene matches. Germline V gene lookup returns CDR1 SGHTA and CDR2 FQGNSA. The CDR3 consists of 15 residues. The CDR3 nucleotides are TGTGCCAGCAGTTCACAGGGGGCGTCCACCGGGGAGCTGTTTTTT. Translation gives CASSSQGASTGELFF.

This clonotype has at least ten counts. The chain joins TRBV5-1 to TRBJ2-1; 8 nucleotides align to TRBD2. The J segment lost 6 bases and the V segment lost 2 bases, leaving 7 bases of the junction unmatched. The germline CDR1 and CDR2 sequences are SGHRS and YFSETQ. CDR3 length equals 15 residues. CDR3 nucleotides: TGCGCCAGCAGCTTAGAACCGGGACTAGTCAATGAGCAGTTCTTC. This translates into CASSLEPGLVNEQFF.

This clonotype was seen only a few times. The CDR3 sequence: CASSYLASTDTQYF. As DNA, the CDR3 is TGTGCCAGCAGTTATTTAGCTAGCACAGATACGCAGTATTTT. The gene calls are TRBV27 and TRBJ2-3; D remains unclear. The CDR3 consists of 14 residues. CDR1 MNHEY and CDR2 SMNVEV come from the germline V gene (reference sequence). V was pared by 4 bases and J by 0 bases, with 8 bases between.

The CDR3 sequence: CSVLAESTDTQYF. The CDR3 coding sequence is TGCAGCGTCCTAGCGGAATCCACAGATACGCAGTATTTT. This chain links TRBV29-1 with TRBJ2-3; 7 nucleotides align to TRBD2. Germline CDR1 is SQVTM and CDR2 is ANQGSEA. J was trimmed by 2 bases and V by 6 bases; bases with no gene match: 5. There are 13 residues in the CDR3.

This clonotype is a singleton in its sample. The rearrangement joins TRBV7-3 to TRBJ2-2, with D uncertain. Germline CDR1 SGHTA, CDR2 FQGTGA. This CDR3 region has 14 residues. V lost 3 bases to trimming and J lost 4 bases, with 9 bases between them. This CDR3 reads CASSLSRGTGELFF. CDR3 in DNA: TGTGCCAGCAGCTTGTCTAGAGGCACCGGGGAGCTGTTTTTT. Using reference TRBV7-3 and TRBJ2-2 for the parts outside the CDR3, the full variable domain is GAGVSQTPSNKVTEKGKYVELRCDPISGHTALYWYRQSLGQGPEFLIYFQGTGAADDSGLPNDRFFAVRPEGSVSTLKIQRTERGDSAVYLCASSLSRGTGELFFGEGSRLTVL.

The chain is built from TRBV7-9 and TRBJ2-7; 7 bases are a match to TRBD1. This CDR3 is built from 12 residues. CDR1 SEHNR and CDR2 FQNEAQ come from the germline V gene (reference sequence). With V trimmed by 5 bases and J by 7 bases, 5 bases remained unmatched. Here the CDR3 DNA reads TGTGCCAGCAGCATACAGGGGACGGAGCAGTACTTC. Amino acids: CASSIQGTEQYF.

V gene TRBV7-9 combines with J gene TRBJ2-5; D unresolved. The CDR3 sequence is 13 residues long. Germline V gene lookup returns CDR1 SEHNR and CDR2 FQNEAQ (reference sequence). The germline V and J ends were trimmed by 5 bases and 5 bases, with 12 bases remaining between them. CDR3 in DNA: TGTGCCAGCAGCCCGACTGTTCCTGAGACCCAGTACTTC. Its translation is CASSPTVPETQYF.

The V call is TRBV10-3, the J call TRBJ1-1, with 9 bases that match TRBD1. V lost 6 bases to trimming and J lost 4 bases; unmatched junction nucleotides: 9. CDR1 is ENHRY and CDR2 is SYGVKD in the germline V gene. This CDR3 spans 15 amino acids. The CDR3 loop is CAIRKGTGSGTEAFF. The CDR3 DNA sequence: TGTGCCATCAGGAAGGGGACAGGGAGCGGCACTGAAGCTTTCTTT.

V usage is TRBV7-2 and J usage is TRBJ2-1; D is perhaps TRBD2 (6 bases). This CDR3 is 15 amino acids long. The germline gives CDR1 SGHTA, CDR2 FQGNSA. Trimming took off 3 bases at V and 5 bases at J, with 14 bases between the two ends. The CDR3 sequence is CASSFSGDGDNEQFF. The CDR3 DNA sequence: TGTGCCAGCAGCTTTAGCGGAGACGGGGACAATGAGCAGTTCTTC.

This clonotype has just a few counts. This chain connects TRBV6-1 to TRBJ2-7, with TRBD2 identical over 7 bases. Germline V gene data show CDR1 as MNHNS and CDR2 as SASEGT. Trimming removed 1 base from V and 4 bases from J; junction bases left unmatched: 7. The CDR3 consists of 15 residues. CDR3 coding DNA: TGTGCCAGCAGTGAAGGGTGGGCTAGCGGTTACGAGCAGTACTTC. Protein product: CASSEGWASGYEQYF.

This clonotype was counted a few times. The rearrangement joins TRBV9 to TRBJ1-4; the match to TRBD1 covers 7 bases. The germline V gene has CDR1 SGDLS and CDR2 YYNGEE. This CDR3 spans 14 amino acids. With 4 bases clipped from V and 7 bases from J, the junction kept 7 bases outside the gene matches. Here the CDR3 reads CASSPGGVREKLFF. The CDR3 DNA sequence: TGTGCCAGCAGCCCAGGGGGGGTTCGTGAAAAACTGTTTTTT.

This clonotype was counted a few times. V usage is TRBV14 and J usage is TRBJ2-1; D gene unclear. CDR1 is SGHDN, CDR2 FVKESK, per germline. The CDR3 is 14 amino acids. V shed 4 bases and J shed 4 bases, with 11 bases lying between them. The chain's CDR3 is CASSPVDPYNEQFF. In DNA form, the CDR3 reads TGTGCCAGCAGCCCCGTAGACCCATACAATGAGCAGTTCTTC.

This chain connects TRBV7-8 to TRBJ2-1; D uncertain. V lost 7 bases, J lost 10 bases, and 11 bases lay in between. CDR1 is SGHVS, CDR2 FQNEAQ, per germline. This CDR3 comprises 11 residues. CDR3 bases: TGTGCCAGCACCCCCCAGTCGGAGCAGTTCTTC. Its translation is CASTPQSEQFF.

The V and J genes are TRBV20-1 and TRBJ2-3; maybe TRBD2 (6 bases). V was trimmed by 4 bases and J by 2 bases, leaving 13 bases between them. The V gene's germline CDR1 is DFQATT and CDR2 SNEGSKA (reference sequence). The CDR3 spans 14 residues. This CDR3 reads CSAMSRRATDTQYF. As DNA, the CDR3 is TGCAGTGCTATGTCCCGGAGGGCCACAGATACGCAGTATTTT.

In this sample, this clonotype turned up many times. This chain joins TRBV20-1 and TRBJ2-6; a possible D gene is TRBD1 (6 bases). The V end was cut by 6 bases, the J end by 1 base, with 16 bases between. This CDR3 comprises 16 residues. Germline CDR1 and CDR2: DFQATT and SNEGSKA (reference sequence). CDR3 nucleotide sequence: TGCAGTGCCTGGGCCATACAGGGTTCTGGGGCCAACGTCCTGACTTTC. It codes for CSAWAIQGSGANVLTF.

At least ten counts were recorded for this clonotype. The rearrangement links TRBV3-1 to TRBJ2-7, with unresolved D. Germline assignment: CDR1 LGHDT and CDR2 YNNKEL (reference sequence). V was clipped by 2 bases and J by 5 bases, with 10 bases between them. This CDR3 contains 13 residues. CDR3: CASSQLDGDEQYF. DNA for the CDR3: TGTGCCAGCAGCCAACTCGATGGAGACGAGCAGTACTTC.

The rearrangement links TRBV12-3 or TRBV12-4 to TRBJ2-2, with D uncertain. The CDR3 sequence is 13 residues long. V lost 0 bases and J 6 bases, leaving 5 bases between the germline ends. CDR3 in DNA: TGTGCCAGCAGTTTAGCCCGGGCCGGGGAGCTGTTTTTT. This translates into CASSLARAGELFF.

This clonotype was recorded at least ten times. The chain couples TRBV7-9 to TRBJ1-2; 10 nucleotides align to TRBD1. Germline V gives CDR1 SEHNR, CDR2 FQNEAQ (reference sequence). V lost 5 bases, J lost 6 bases, and 9 bases stayed unmatched. CDR3 size: 15 residues. CDR3 nucleotide sequence: TGTGCCAGCAGCCCCAGGACAGGGGGTCCAAATGGCTACACCTTC. This codes for CASSPRTGGPNGYTF.

A few counts support this clonotype. The chain employs TRBV2 and TRBJ1-4, with no clear D. The CDR3 totals 14 residues. Per the germline V gene, CDR1 is SNHLY and CDR2 is FYNNEI. The V and J ends lost 6 bases and 8 bases respectively, with 16 bases between them. CDR3 in amino acids: CASSQFWVQEKLFF. The CDR3 nucleotides are TGTGCCAGCAGCCAATTCTGGGTCCAAGAAAAACTGTTTTTT.

This clonotype occurred many times. The CDR3 here is CASRRQGKGQPQHF. Written as DNA, the CDR3 is TGCGCCAGCCGAAGACAGGGTAAGGGCCAGCCCCAGCATTTT. The rearrangement links TRBV4-1 to TRBJ1-5; TRBD1 agrees at 7 bases. The ends lost 8 bases at V and 7 bases at J; junction bases unmatched: 11. The CDR3 has 14 amino acids. Germline CDR1 and CDR2: MGHRA and YSYEKL.

The chain is built from TRBV20-1 and TRBJ1-3; D is undetermined. Germline V gene sequence: CDR1 DFQATT, CDR2 SNEGSKA (reference sequence). V lost 4 bases to trimming and J lost 0 bases, with 7 bases between them. CDR3 size: 13 residues. The CDR3 DNA sequence: TGCAGTGCTATGAGAGGCTCTGGAAACACCATATATTTT. Protein product: CSAMRGSGNTIYF.

This clonotype was seen a few times. V gene TRBV3-1 combines with J gene TRBJ2-1; D may match TRBD1 or TRBD2 (6 bases each). The CDR3 is 14 amino acids. The germline gives CDR1 LGHDT, CDR2 YNNKEL (reference sequence). Trimming pared 2 bases from V and 6 bases from J, leaving 11 bases between. In nucleotides, the CDR3 is TGTGCCAGCAGCCAAAACCGGGGGCTCAATGAGCAGTTCTTC. Encoded protein: CASSQNRGLNEQFF.

The chain links TRBV24-1 to TRBJ1-2; 8 bases line up with TRBD1. Germline loops: CDR1 KGHDR, CDR2 SFDVKD. The V and J ends lost 3 bases and 2 bases, in that order; junction bases with no gene match: 7. The CDR3 sequence is 16 residues long. CDR3 residues: CATSDPGQASNYGYTF. The CDR3 region has the DNA TGTGCCACCAGTGATCCGGGACAGGCGAGCAACTATGGCTACACCTTC.